Listed here are 7 T cell receptor beta chains from one sample, sequenced in a study of blood T cells in healthy people across ages. Primed by a sample-barcoded 5' primer and a J-beta primer mix, a second PCR proceeded for 7 to 11 cycles. TCRdb used MiXCR to reprocess the 5' RACE reads, holding one entry per CDR3 protein. Of 550,000 to 650,000 distinct CDR3 sequences listed, about 27% were seen once; the top ten hold about 3.3%. These same data were also listed under a study on T cells of mothers and their children.

What was sequenced was blood. The receptors were sampled from a boy under 10 years old in good health.

The sample holds many counts of this clonotype. The chain couples TRBV7-9 to TRBJ2-5; TRBD2 matches 7 bases. Gene TRBJ2-7 matches the end of the DNA better, so the J call may be wrong. This CDR3 has 11 residues. CDR1 SEHNR and CDR2 FQNEAQ come from the germline V gene (reference sequence). The CDR3 DNA reads TGTGCCAGCAGCTGGGGGGGCGAGCAGTACTTC. As protein: CASSWGGEQYF.

V is TRBV5-1 and J is TRBJ2-5; tentatively, D is TRBD1 or TRBD2 (5 bases each). The end of the DNA is better explained by TRBJ2-7, so the J call may be wrong. This CDR3 is built from 15 residues. CDR1 SGHRS and CDR2 YFSETQ come from the germline V gene. CDR3 bases: TGCGCCAGCAGCCCGCTGGGGACGGAACACTACGAGCAGTACTTC. It is translated as CASSPLGTEHYEQYF.

This clonotype came up a few times. A junction end diverges from the germline sequence, so it may reflect a read error. CDR3 protein: CASSVVSRDTQYF. DNA for the CDR3: TGTGCCAGCAGCGTAGTTAGCAGAGATACGCAGTATTTT. The rearrangement joins TRBV9 to TRBJ2-3; D is unclear. Germline lookup yields CDR1 SGDLS and CDR2 YYNGEE. The CDR3 covers 13 residues. Together with reference TRBV9 and TRBJ2-3, the CDR3 gives the full variable domain: DSGVTQTPKHLITATGQRVTLRCSPRSGDLSVYWYQQSLDQGLQFLIQYYNGEERAKGNILERFSAQQFPDLHSELNLSSLELGDSALYFCASSVVSRDTQYFGPGTRLTVL.

This clonotype was recorded only once. V gene TRBV20-1 combines with J gene TRBJ2-5, with 8 bases aligning to TRBD2. The J call is in doubt because the DNA end fits TRBJ2-7 better. The germline CDR1 and CDR2 sequences are DFQATT and SNEGSKA (reference sequence). This CDR3 contains 13 residues. CDR3 residues: CSARPGLVDEQYF. The CDR3 coding sequence is TGCAGTGCTAGACCGGGACTAGTTGACGAGCAGTACTTC.

The V call is TRBV19, the J call TRBJ1-2; D not resolved. The V gene lost 8 bases and the J gene lost 3 bases, with 4 bases spanning the gap. The germline V gene encodes CDR1 LNHDA and CDR2 SQIVND (reference sequence). This CDR3 has 10 amino acids. The DNA of the CDR3 is TGTGCCAGTGGGGACTATGGCTACACCTTC. Translating gives CASGDYGYTF.

This clonotype was seen a handful of times. The V gene is TRBV6-5, the J gene TRBJ2-6; no clear D. The germline V gene has CDR1 MNHEY and CDR2 SVGAGI. V lost 3 bases, J lost 0 bases, and 21 bases lay in between. The length of the CDR3 is 20 residues. CDR3 sequence: CASSYGVNSETNSGANVLTF. In DNA form, the CDR3 reads TGTGCCAGCAGTTATGGGGTCAACAGCGAAACCAACTCTGGGGCCAACGTCCTGACTTTC.

V is TRBV4-3 and J is TRBJ2-5, with 8 positions matching TRBD2. The end of the DNA is better explained by TRBJ2-7, so the J call may be wrong. The CDR3 runs 15 residues. Germline CDR1 reads LGHNA; CDR2 reads YSLEER. The CDR3 region has the DNA TGCGCCAGCAGCCATACGGGAGGGCCTTCCAACGAGCAGTACTTC. Amino acid sequence: CASSHTGGPSNEQYF.